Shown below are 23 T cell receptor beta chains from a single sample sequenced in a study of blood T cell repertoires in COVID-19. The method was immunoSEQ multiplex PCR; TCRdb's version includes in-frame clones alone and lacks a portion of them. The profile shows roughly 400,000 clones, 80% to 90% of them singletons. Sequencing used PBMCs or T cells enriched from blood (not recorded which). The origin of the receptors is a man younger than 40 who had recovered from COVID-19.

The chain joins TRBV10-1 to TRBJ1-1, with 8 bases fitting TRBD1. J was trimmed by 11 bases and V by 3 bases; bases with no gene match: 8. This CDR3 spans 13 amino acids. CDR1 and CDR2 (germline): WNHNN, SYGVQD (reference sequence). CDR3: CASSDGTGGTAFF. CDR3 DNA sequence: TGCGCCAGCAGTGACGGGACAGGCGGAACGGCTTTCTTT.

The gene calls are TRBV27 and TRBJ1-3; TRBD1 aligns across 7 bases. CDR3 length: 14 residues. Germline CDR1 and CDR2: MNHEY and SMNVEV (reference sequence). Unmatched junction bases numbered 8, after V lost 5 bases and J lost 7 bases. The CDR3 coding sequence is TGTGCCAGCAGTCCCTGGACAGGCGGGAACACCATATATTTT. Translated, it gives CASSPWTGGNTIYF.

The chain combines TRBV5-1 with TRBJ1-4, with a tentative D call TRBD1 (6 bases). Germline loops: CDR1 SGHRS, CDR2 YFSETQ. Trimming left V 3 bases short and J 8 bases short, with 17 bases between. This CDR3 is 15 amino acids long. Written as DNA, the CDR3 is TGCGCCAGCAGCTATATGACAGGAGGTGGCGAAAAACTGTTTTTT. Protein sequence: CASSYMTGGGEKLFF.

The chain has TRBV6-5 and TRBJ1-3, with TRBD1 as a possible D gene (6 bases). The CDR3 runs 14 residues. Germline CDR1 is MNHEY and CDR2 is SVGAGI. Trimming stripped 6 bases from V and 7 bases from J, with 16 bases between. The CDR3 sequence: CASRAGGGRNTIYF. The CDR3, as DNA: TGTGCCAGCAGGGCGGGGGGCGGACGGAACACCATATATTTT.

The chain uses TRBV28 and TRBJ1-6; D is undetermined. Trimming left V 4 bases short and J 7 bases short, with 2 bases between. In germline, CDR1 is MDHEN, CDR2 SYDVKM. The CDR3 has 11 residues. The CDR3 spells CASSSNSPLHF. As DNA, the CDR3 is TGTGCCAGCAGTTCAAATTCACCCCTCCACTTT.

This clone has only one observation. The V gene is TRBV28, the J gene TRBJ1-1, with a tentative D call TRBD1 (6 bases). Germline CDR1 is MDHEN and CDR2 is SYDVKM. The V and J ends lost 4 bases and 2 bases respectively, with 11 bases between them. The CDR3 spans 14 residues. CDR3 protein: CASSSGGGNTEAFF. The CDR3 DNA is TGTGCCAGCAGTTCGGGGGGGGGCAACACTGAAGCTTTCTTT.

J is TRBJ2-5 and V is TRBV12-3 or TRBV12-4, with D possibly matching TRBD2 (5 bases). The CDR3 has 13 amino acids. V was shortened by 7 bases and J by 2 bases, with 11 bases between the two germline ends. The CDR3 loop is CASTLGRQETQYF. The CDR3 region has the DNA TGTGCCAGCACCCTGGGGAGACAAGAGACCCAGTACTTC.

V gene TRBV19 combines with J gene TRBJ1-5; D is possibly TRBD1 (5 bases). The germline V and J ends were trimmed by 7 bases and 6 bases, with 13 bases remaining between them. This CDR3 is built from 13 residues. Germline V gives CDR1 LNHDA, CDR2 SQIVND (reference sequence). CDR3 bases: TGTGCCAGTATCCCAGGGCAGGGTCAGCCCCAGCATTTT. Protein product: CASIPGQGQPQHF. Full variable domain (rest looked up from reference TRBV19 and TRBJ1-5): DGGITQSPKYLFRKEGQNVTLSCEQNLNHDAMYWYRQDPGQGLRLIYYSQIVNDFQKGDIAEGYSVSREKKESFPLTVTSAQKNPTAFYLCASIPGQGQPQHFGDGTRLSIL.

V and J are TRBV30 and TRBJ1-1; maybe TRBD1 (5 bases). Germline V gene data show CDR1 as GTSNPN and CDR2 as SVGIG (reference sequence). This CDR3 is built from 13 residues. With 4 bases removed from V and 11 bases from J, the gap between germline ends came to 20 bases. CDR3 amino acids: CAWTNGAESFAFF. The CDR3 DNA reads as TGTGCCTGGACCAATGGGGCAGAATCTTTTGCTTTCTTT.

CDR3 in DNA: TGTGCCAGCAGCTTAGCGATGGGGACAAGCTTCCGATTCTCTGGAAACACCATATATTTT. Amino acids: CASSLAMGTSFRFSGNTIYF. This chain connects TRBV7-8 to TRBJ1-3; D is perhaps TRBD1 (6 bases). Trimming took 0 bases from V and 0 from J, leaving 21 bases between them. In germline, CDR1 is SGHVS, CDR2 FQNEAQ. The length of the CDR3 is 20 residues.

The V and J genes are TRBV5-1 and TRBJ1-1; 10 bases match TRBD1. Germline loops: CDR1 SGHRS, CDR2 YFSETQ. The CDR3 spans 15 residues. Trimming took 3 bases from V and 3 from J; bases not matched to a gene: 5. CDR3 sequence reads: CASSSSGTGDTEAFF. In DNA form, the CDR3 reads TGCGCCAGCAGCTCCTCCGGGACAGGGGACACTGAAGCTTTCTTT.

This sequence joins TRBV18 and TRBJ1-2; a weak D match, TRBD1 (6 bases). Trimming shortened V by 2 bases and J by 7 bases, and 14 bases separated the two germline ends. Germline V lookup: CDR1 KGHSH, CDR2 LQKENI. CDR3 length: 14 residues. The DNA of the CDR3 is TGTGCCAGCTCACCAAAACAGGGAGATGGTGGCTACACCTTC. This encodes CASSPKQGDGGYTF. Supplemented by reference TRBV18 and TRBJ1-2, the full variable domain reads NAGVMQNPRHLVRRRGQEARLRCSPMKGHSHVYWYRQLPEEGLKFMVYLQKENIIDESGMPKERFSAEFPKEGPSILRIQQVVRGDSAAYFCASSPKQGDGGYTFGSGTRLTVV.

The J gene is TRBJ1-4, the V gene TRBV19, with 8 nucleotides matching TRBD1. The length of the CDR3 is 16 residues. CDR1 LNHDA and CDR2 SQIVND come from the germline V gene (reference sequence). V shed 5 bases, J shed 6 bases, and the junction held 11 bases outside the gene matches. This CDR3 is CASSLQTGVFDEKLFF. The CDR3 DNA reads TGTGCCAGTAGTCTCCAGACAGGGGTATTTGATGAAAAACTGTTTTTT. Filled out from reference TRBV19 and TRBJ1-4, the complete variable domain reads DGGITQSPKYLFRKEGQNVTLSCEQNLNHDAMYWYRQDPGQGLRLIYYSQIVNDFQKGDIAEGYSVSREKKESFPLTVTSAQKNPTAFYLCASSLQTGVFDEKLFFGSGTQLSVL.

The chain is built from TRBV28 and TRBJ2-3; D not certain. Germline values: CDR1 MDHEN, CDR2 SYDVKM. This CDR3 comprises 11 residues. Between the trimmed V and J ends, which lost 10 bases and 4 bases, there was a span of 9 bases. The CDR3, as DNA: TGTGCCACCAAGAAGCCAGATACGCAGTATTTT. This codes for CATKKPDTQYF.

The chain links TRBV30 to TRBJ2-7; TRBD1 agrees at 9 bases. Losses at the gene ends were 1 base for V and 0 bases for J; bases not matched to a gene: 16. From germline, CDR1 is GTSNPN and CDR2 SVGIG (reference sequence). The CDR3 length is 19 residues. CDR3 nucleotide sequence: TGTGCCTGGAGTGCGGACAGGGGACTCTCCGCGGGTTACTCCTACGAGCAGTACTTC. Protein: CAWSADRGLSAGYSYEQYF.

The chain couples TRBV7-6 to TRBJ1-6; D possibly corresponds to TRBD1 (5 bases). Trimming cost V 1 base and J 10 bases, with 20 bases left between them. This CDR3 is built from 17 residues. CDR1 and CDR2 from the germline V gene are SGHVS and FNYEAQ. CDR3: CASSLEAGQGSGSPLHF. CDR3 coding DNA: TGTGCCAGCAGCTTAGAGGCAGGGCAGGGAAGTGGATCACCCCTCCACTTT.

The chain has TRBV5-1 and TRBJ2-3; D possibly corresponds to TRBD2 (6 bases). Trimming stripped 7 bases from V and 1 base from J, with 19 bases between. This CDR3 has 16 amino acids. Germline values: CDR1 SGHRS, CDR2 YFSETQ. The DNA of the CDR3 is TGCGCCAGCCTGGTGGGAGGTGGACCAGGCACAGATACGCAGTATTTT. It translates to CASLVGGGPGTDTQYF.

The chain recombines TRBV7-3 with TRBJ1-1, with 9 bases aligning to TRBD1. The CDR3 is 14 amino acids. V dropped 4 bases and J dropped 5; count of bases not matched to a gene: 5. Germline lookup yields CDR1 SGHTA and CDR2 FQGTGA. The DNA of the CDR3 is TGTGCCAGCAGCTGGGGACAGGGAAGGACTGAAGCTTTCTTT. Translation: CASSWGQGRTEAFF.

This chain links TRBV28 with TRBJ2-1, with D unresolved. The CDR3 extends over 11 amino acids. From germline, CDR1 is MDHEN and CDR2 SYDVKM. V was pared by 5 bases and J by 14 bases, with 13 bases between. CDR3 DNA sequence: TGTGCCAGCAGTCGAACGGAGCTTGAGTTCTTC. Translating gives CASSRTELEFF.

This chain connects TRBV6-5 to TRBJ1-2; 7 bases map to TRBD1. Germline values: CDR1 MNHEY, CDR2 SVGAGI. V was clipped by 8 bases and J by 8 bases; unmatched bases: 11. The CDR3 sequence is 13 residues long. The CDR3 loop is CASQDRQGIGYTF. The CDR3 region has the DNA TGTGCCAGCCAAGATAGACAGGGTATCGGCTACACCTTC.

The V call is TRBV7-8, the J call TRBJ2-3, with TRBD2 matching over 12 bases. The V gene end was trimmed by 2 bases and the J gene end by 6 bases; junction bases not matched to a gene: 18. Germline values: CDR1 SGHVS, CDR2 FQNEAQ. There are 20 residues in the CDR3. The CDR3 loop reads CASSLRRTSGNTPLSDTQYF. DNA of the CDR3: TGTGCCAGCAGCTTAAGGCGGACTAGCGGGAATACCCCCCTATCGGATACGCAGTATTTT.

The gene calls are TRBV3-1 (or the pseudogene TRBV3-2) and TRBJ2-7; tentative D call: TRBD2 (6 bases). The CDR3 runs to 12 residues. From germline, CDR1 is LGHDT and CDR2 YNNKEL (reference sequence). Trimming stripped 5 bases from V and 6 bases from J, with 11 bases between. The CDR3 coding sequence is TGTGCCAGCAGCGGTAGCGGCCGCGAGCAGTACTTC. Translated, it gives CASSGSGREQYF.

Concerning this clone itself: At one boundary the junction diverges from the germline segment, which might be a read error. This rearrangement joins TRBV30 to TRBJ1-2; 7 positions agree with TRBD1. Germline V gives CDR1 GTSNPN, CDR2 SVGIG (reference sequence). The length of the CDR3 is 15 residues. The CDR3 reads CAWSVTLGQTYGYTF. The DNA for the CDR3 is TGTGCCTGGAGTGTTACCTTGGGACAGACATATGGTTACACCTTC.